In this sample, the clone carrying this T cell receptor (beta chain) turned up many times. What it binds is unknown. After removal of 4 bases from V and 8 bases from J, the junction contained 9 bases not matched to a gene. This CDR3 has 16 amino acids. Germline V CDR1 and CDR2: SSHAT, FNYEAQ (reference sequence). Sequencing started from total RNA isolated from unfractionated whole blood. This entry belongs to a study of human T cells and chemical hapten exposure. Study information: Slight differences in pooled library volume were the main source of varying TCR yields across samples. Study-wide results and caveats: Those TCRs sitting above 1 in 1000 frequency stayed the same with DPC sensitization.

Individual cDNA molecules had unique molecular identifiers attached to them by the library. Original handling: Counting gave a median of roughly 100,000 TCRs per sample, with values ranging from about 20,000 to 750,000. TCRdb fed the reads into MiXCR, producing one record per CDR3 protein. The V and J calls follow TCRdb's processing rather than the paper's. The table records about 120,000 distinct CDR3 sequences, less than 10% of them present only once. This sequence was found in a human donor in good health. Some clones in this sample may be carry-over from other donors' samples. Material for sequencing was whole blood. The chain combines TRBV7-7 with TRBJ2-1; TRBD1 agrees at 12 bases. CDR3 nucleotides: TGTGCCAGCAGCTCAGGGCCCGGGACAGGGGGCGATGAGCAGTTCTTC. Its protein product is CASSSGPGTGGDEQFF.